This TCR beta chain is from a study of blood T cell repertoires in COVID-19. Background on the study: The United States, Italy and Spain were the sources of the acute and convalescent COVID-19 samples.

TCRdb's copy holds only in-frame clones and misses some; the assay was immunoSEQ multiplex PCR. The top ten clones hold around 2.5% of a sample with just over 250,000 clones, 91% of them seen once. Enrollment of patients from Seattle took place during active infection, with longitudinal follow-up. This CDR3 has 13 amino acids. CDR1 SGHNT and CDR2 YYREEE come from the germline V gene (reference sequence). The V end lost 6 bases, the J end lost 9 bases, and 16 bases lay between the germline ends. The sequence was collected from a person under 35 with COVID-19, enrolled during active disease. This chain uses TRBV5-4 with TRBJ2-1; a possible D gene is TRBD1 (6 bases). The source material was peripheral blood. The CDR3 protein is CASIPDSQGEQFF. CDR3 bases: TGTGCCAGCATCCCGGACAGCCAGGGTGAGCAGTTCTTC.